These 8 T cell receptor beta chains originate from one sample sequenced in a study of blood T cells in healthy people across ages. A second PCR, run for 7 to 11 cycles, used a sample-barcoded 5' primer plus a J-beta primer mix. TCRdb re-analysed the 5' RACE reads in MiXCR, keeping a single row per CDR3 protein. This sample has fewer than 900,000 distinct CDR3 sequences, with 45% to 50% found just once. The material sequenced was blood. All receptors derive from a woman aged 55-70 years in good health.

This clonotype was recorded a few times. The CDR3 reads CSASGSNQPQHF. For the CDR3, the DNA is TGCAGTGCTAGTGGTAGCAATCAGCCCCAGCATTTT. This chain uses TRBV20-1 with TRBJ1-5; D is unresolved. V lost 3 bases, J lost 0 bases, and 3 bases lay in between. The CDR3 loop spans 12 amino acids. Germline V gives CDR1 DFQATT, CDR2 SNEGSKA (reference sequence).

This clonotype has just a few counts. CDR3 nucleotide sequence: TGCAGTGCCGTCCCATCTGCAGCGGGAGTTGTCGAGCAGTACTTC. It is translated as CSAVPSAAGVVEQYF. The chain employs TRBV20-1 and TRBJ2-7; TRBD2 matches 8 bases. Per the germline V gene, CDR1 is DFQATT and CDR2 is SNEGSKA (reference sequence). CDR3 length equals 15 residues. Trimming cost V 6 bases and J 6 bases; bases outside gene matches: 16.

The chain joins TRBV11-3 to TRBJ2-1; D gene unclear. Germline CDR1 reads SGHNT; CDR2 reads YENEEA. The CDR3 runs 13 residues. V was pared by 3 bases and J by 12 bases, with 15 bases between. For the CDR3, the DNA is TGTGCCAGCAGCTTGGGCGCGGCCGATTGGCAGTTCTTC. It yields the protein CASSLGAADWQFF.

This chain connects TRBV20-1 to TRBJ2-1, with 7 positions matching TRBD1. CDR1 DFQATT and CDR2 SNEGSKA come from the germline V gene (reference sequence). With V trimmed by 6 bases and J by 6 bases, 14 bases remained unmatched. CDR3 length: 15 amino acids. The chain's CDR3 is CSAEVRGQSSNEQFF. CDR3 nucleotide sequence: TGCAGTGCAGAAGTAAGGGGACAGTCCAGCAATGAGCAGTTCTTC.

The chain recombines TRBV4-2 with TRBJ2-7, with D perhaps TRBD2 (5 bases). CDR1 and CDR2 from the germline V gene are LGHNA and YNFKEQ. Deletions cut 3 bases from V and 0 bases from J, with 12 bases between. The CDR3 sequence is 15 residues long. CDR3 DNA sequence: TGTGCCAGCAGCCAGGTACTAGGGTCCTCCTACGAGCAGTACTTC. Translating it yields CASSQVLGSSYEQYF.

CDR3 DNA sequence: TGTGCCAGCAGTTACTCGGCTAGCGGGAGCCGAGGCGATACGCAGTATTTT. Translation: CASSYSASGSRGDTQYF. The V and J genes are TRBV6-6 and TRBJ2-3, with 10 positions matching TRBD2. This CDR3 has 17 residues. V lost 0 bases to trimming and J lost 6 bases; unmatched junction nucleotides: 9. Germline lookup yields CDR1 MNHNY and CDR2 SVGAGI (reference sequence).

The chain recombines TRBV20-1 with TRBJ2-1; TRBD2 aligns across 8 bases. The CDR3 covers 16 residues. V was clipped by 1 base and J by 5 bases; unmatched bases: 10. CDR1 is DFQATT, CDR2 SNEGSKA, per germline (reference sequence). In DNA form, the CDR3 reads TGCAGTGCTAGAGCCTTCGGGGGGGAGAGCCACAATGAGCAGTTCTTC. Its translation is CSARAFGGESHNEQFF.

This rearrangement joins TRBV18 to TRBJ1-1; TRBD1 is a possible D gene (5 bases). Germline V gene sequence: CDR1 KGHSH, CDR2 LQKENI. The CDR3 consists of 15 residues. The germline V and J ends were trimmed by 1 base and 0 bases, with 9 bases remaining between them. The DNA of the CDR3 is TGTGCCAGCTCACCACGGGACGGCATGAACACTGAAGCTTTCTTT. This sequence encodes CASSPRDGMNTEAFF.